A single T cell receptor beta chain is shown here with its context. No cognate antigen has been identified for it. No base quality information exists; no much larger clone differs at one position. TCRbeta CDR3 regions were amplified from genomic DNA by means of the immunoSEQ Assay, a bias-controlled multiplex PCR. As for the original processing: Nucleated cell counts per sample were estimated from amplification of reference gene primers within the assay. To quantify the absolute abundance of each unique TCRbeta CDR3 rearrangement, sequence reads were collapsed and filtered. For each sample, productive Simpson clonality was calculated as the square root of Simpson's diversity index over productive rearrangements. What TCRdb holds here is the immuneACCESS table cut down to in-frame rearrangements. Part of the clones is not present; checked against another copy, under half of the missing clones reflect an unresolved V gene, and the others are unexplained. V, J and clone size reflect that table, while D and trimming were determined from the DNA. This sample comprises about 120,000 clones, 70% to 85% of them detected only once. Together, the top ten hold 7% to 9.5% of the sample.

Reading from cysteine to phenylalanine, the CDR3 counts 13 amino acids. This entry keeps only the CDR3 DNA: 39 bases, framed from base 1. The germline ends are 14 bases apart after V is trimmed by 7 bases and J by 5 bases. This sample was included in a study of blood T cell repertoires in COVID-19 (TCRdb year 2020). With regard to the full study: Samples covering the acute and convalescent phases of COVID-19 were provided by collaborators in the United States, Italy and Spain. Where available, HLA class I and class II types were taken from metadata supplied by the sample provider and were not determined by assay-based typing. The samples were drawn from the first 160 participants of the ongoing ImmuneRACE study and from 950 to 1,500 subjects provided by 6 global collaborators. The material from the prospective study consisted of cDNA or gDNA derived from T cells, B-cell-depleted T cells, or PBMCs. The repertoires were released in a freely available public database meant as a resource for research on the immune response to SARS-CoV-2. Sample metadata almost always included a de-identified subject ID, COVID-19 status, age in years and sex. The dataset comprised deeply sampled blood TCRbeta repertoires from subjects exposed to, actively infected with, or recovered from COVID-19. The research as a whole found: The quantity of clinical and demographic metadata differed by source and by participant and was supplied without curation.

Each collaborating institution followed its own protocols to collect whole blood in K2EDTA tubes. For TCRbeta analysis, collaborators shipped samples as frozen whole blood, isolated PBMCs, or DNA extracted from either of those sample types. The sequencing sample was made of peripheral blood. The rearranged chain carries TRBV12-3 or TRBV12-4 and TRBJ2-5; a tentative D match to TRBD1 spans 6 bases. The receptor was derived from a man in his 70s with active or convalescent COVID-19. The nucleotide sequence is given as TGTGCCAGCACCTCGGACAGAGGGGAGACCCAGTACTTC. Its protein is CASTSDRGETQYF.